Presented here are 26 T cell receptor beta chains from one specimen sequenced in a study of cytomegalovirus exposure and HLA in healthy donors. PCR involved 60 Vbeta and 13 Jbeta primers. Sequencing used immunoSEQ multiplex PCR; TCRdb keeps in-frame clones, though not all of them. The table shows fewer than 200,000 clones, with about four fifths occurring only once. The sequencing input was PBMCs. These TCRs come from a woman in her 50s in good health and CMV-seronegative.

This chain connects TRBV10-1 to TRBJ2-5; D may be TRBD2 (6 bases). The J call may be mistaken, given a closer DNA end match to TRBJ2-7. This CDR3 is 15 amino acids long. From germline, CDR1 is WNHNN and CDR2 SYGVQD (reference sequence). CDR3 residues: CASSESIGGRYEQYF. The CDR3 region has the DNA TGCGCCAGCAGTGAGTCGATAGGAGGGAGGTACGAGCAGTACTTC.

J is TRBJ1-2 and V is TRBV28, with 9 nucleotides matching TRBD1. The V gene's germline CDR1 is MDHEN and CDR2 SYDVKM. This CDR3 has 16 amino acids. Trimming cost V 8 bases and J 3 bases; bases outside gene matches: 13. The CDR3 DNA reads TGTGCCAGCCGAGCGGACAGGGGATATGTGGACTATGGCTACACCTTC. Amino acid sequence: CASRADRGYVDYGYTF.

The chain couples TRBV27 to TRBJ1-6; TRBD1 agrees at 8 bases. The CDR3 is 19 residues long. With V trimmed by 7 bases and J by 2 bases, 16 bases remained unmatched. Germline CDR1 is MNHEY and CDR2 is SMNVEV (reference sequence). CDR3 residues: CASIIYRDRFFPYNSPLHF. The CDR3 DNA is TGTGCCAGCATCATTTACCGGGACAGGTTCTTTCCCTATAATTCACCCCTCCACTTT.

This clone occurred a few times. The genes are TRBV7-2 and TRBJ2-5, with 7 bases matching TRBD2. CDR3 length: 14 amino acids. With V trimmed by 1 base and J by 4 bases, 3 bases remained unmatched. Germline CDR1 is SGHTA and CDR2 is FQGNSA. Here the CDR3 reads CASSLGTGGETQYF. CDR3 in DNA: TGTGCCAGCAGCTTAGGAACGGGAGGAGAGACCCAGTACTTC.

The J gene is TRBJ1-5, the V gene TRBV2; 10 bases agree with TRBD1. This CDR3 has 14 amino acids. Germline loops: CDR1 SNHLY, CDR2 FYNNEI. Trimming cost V 7 bases and J 5 bases; bases outside gene matches: 5. CDR3 coding DNA: TGTGCCAGCACTCTGGACAGGGGGTATCAGCCCCAGCATTTT. Translation gives CASTLDRGYQPQHF. The whole variable domain, filled in from reference TRBV2 and TRBJ1-5, reads EPEVTQTPSHQVTQMGQEVILRCVPISNHLYFYWYRQILGQKVEFLVSFYNNEISEKSEIFDDQFSVERPDGSNFTLKIRSTKLEDSAMYFCASTLDRGYQPQHFGDGTRLSIL.

The V gene is TRBV9, the J gene TRBJ2-5; the match to TRBD1 covers 8 bases. CDR1 is SGDLS, CDR2 YYNGEE, per germline. CDR3 length equals 18 residues. V shed 3 bases and J 0 bases; nucleotides not matched to a gene: 13. CDR3 bases: TGTGCCAGCAGCGAGGGACCAGGACAGGGCGCGTACCAAGAGACCCAGTACTTC. It yields the protein CASSEGPGQGAYQETQYF. The complete variable domain, with remaining parts taken from reference TRBV9 and TRBJ2-5, reads DSGVTQTPKHLITATGQRVTLRCSPRSGDLSVYWYQQSLDQGLQFLIQYYNGEERAKGNILERFSAQQFPDLHSELNLSSLELGDSALYFCASSEGPGQGAYQETQYFGPGTRLLVL.

The V and J genes are TRBV7-2 and TRBJ2-7; D is possibly TRBD2 (5 bases). The germline gives CDR1 SGHTA, CDR2 FQGNSA. The CDR3 spans 18 residues. V lost 5 bases to trimming and J lost 2 bases, with 25 bases between them. CDR3: CASSAPSSRRFEPYEQYF. Here the CDR3 DNA reads TGTGCCAGCAGCGCCCCCTCGAGCAGGAGGTTTGAGCCCTACGAGCAGTACTTC.

This rearrangement joins TRBV9 to TRBJ2-7; 7 bases are a match to TRBD1. The CDR3 contains 15 residues. The V and J ends lost 0 bases and 2 bases, in that order; junction bases with no gene match: 5. Germline CDR1 is SGDLS and CDR2 is YYNGEE. CDR3 region: CASSVASTGPYEQYF. The CDR3 DNA sequence: TGTGCCAGCAGCGTAGCTTCGACAGGGCCCTACGAGCAGTACTTC.

The chain has TRBV10-3 and TRBJ1-1; no definite D call. This CDR3 comprises 16 residues. CDR1 and CDR2 (germline): ENHRY, SYGVKD. Trimming removed 2 bases from V and 1 base from J, with 14 bases in between. The CDR3 DNA reads TGTGCCATCAGTGAGCGGCAGGCGTTAACGAACACTGAAGCTTTCTTT. It yields the protein CAISERQALTNTEAFF.

The chain is built from TRBV6-6 and TRBJ2-7; tentative D call: TRBD1 (6 bases). This CDR3 spans 14 amino acids. V was pared by 4 bases and J by 0 bases, with 10 bases between. CDR1 is MNHNY and CDR2 is SVGAGI in the germline V gene (reference sequence). The CDR3 nucleotides are TGTGCCAGCAGTTTCCACAGGGACTCCTACGAGCAGTACTTC. The encoded protein is CASSFHRDSYEQYF.

The V call is TRBV28, the J call TRBJ2-5, with 7 bases fitting TRBD2. The germline gives CDR1 MDHEN, CDR2 SYDVKM. The CDR3 is made up of 15 amino acids. J gave up 7 bases and V 5 bases, and 13 bases lay outside the gene matches. CDR3 sequence reads: CASSPPWGGGGTQYF. Written as DNA, the CDR3 is TGTGCCAGCAGTCCGCCTTGGGGCGGGGGAGGGACCCAGTACTTC.

This clone came up once. The rearrangement joins TRBV7-2 to TRBJ1-5; 7 bases align to TRBD1. The CDR3 totals 13 residues. Per germline, CDR1 SGHTA and CDR2 FQGNSA. V lost 8 bases, J lost 4 bases, and 5 bases stayed unmatched. The CDR3 sequence: CASAMTGNQPQHF. CDR3 sequence (DNA): TGTGCCAGCGCAATGACAGGGAATCAGCCCCAGCATTTT.

The J gene is TRBJ2-3, the V gene TRBV15, with 16 bases lining up with TRBD2. Germline CDR1 LNHNV, CDR2 YYDKDF (reference sequence). CDR3 length: 19 residues. V shed 1 base, J shed 2 bases, and the junction held 6 bases outside the gene matches. The CDR3 is CATSRGGTSGGGYTDTQYF. The CDR3 DNA follows: TGTGCCACCAGCAGAGGGGGGACTAGCGGGGGGGGATACACAGATACGCAGTATTTT. Looking up the rest from reference TRBV15 and TRBJ2-3 gives the full variable domain: DAMVIQNPRYQVTQFGKPVTLSCSQTLNHNVMYWYQQKSSQAPKLLFHYYDKDFNNEADTPDNFQSRRPNTSFCFLDIRSPGLGDTAMYLCATSRGGTSGGGYTDTQYFGPGTRLTVL.

The chain carries TRBV7-2 and TRBJ1-1, with 8 bases matching TRBD1. Germline V gives CDR1 SGHTA, CDR2 FQGNSA. The CDR3 has 16 residues. The V segment lost 5 bases and the J segment 0 bases; nucleotides outside the gene matches: 8. In DNA form, the CDR3 reads TGTGCCAGCAGCCCAGGGACAGGCTTCATGAACACTGAAGCTTTCTTT. Its protein is CASSPGTGFMNTEAFF. The entire variable domain, with the rest obtained from reference TRBV7-2 and TRBJ1-1, is as follows: GAGVSQSPSNKVTEKGKDVELRCDPISGHTALYWYRQSLGQGLEFLIYFQGNSAPDKSGLPSDRFSAERTGGSVSTLTIQRTQQEDSAVYLCASSPGTGFMNTEAFFGQGTRLTVV.

The V gene is TRBV5-6, the J gene TRBJ2-1; weak D call: TRBD1 (6 bases). The CDR3 has 13 amino acids. V was shortened by 5 bases and J by 4 bases, with 10 bases between the two germline ends. The germline V gene has CDR1 SGHDT and CDR2 YYEEEE. DNA for the CDR3: TGTGCCAGCAGACGCACAGGGTACAATGAGCAGTTCTTC. Translating it yields CASRRTGYNEQFF.

The V gene is TRBV4-3, the J gene TRBJ2-1, with 9 bases that match TRBD1. Looked up from germline, CDR1 is LGHNA and CDR2 is YSLEER. The CDR3 contains 17 residues. Trimming removed 0 bases from V and 2 bases from J; junction bases left unmatched: 5. CDR3 bases: TGCGCCAGCAGCCAAGATCGGGACAGGGTGACCTACAATGAGCAGTTCTTC. This translates into CASSQDRDRVTYNEQFF.

This chain uses TRBV28 with TRBJ2-5, with TRBD2 matching 16 bases. This CDR3 comprises 17 residues. Trimming at V came to 0 bases and at J to 5 bases, leaving 3 bases not matched to a gene. The germline gives CDR1 MDHEN, CDR2 SYDVKM. The DNA of the CDR3 is TGTGCCAGCAGTTTATGGGGGACTAGCGGGAGGGAGGAGACCCAGTACTTC. This sequence encodes CASSLWGTSGREETQYF.

This rearrangement joins TRBV6-5 to TRBJ2-7, with D uncertain. Looked up from germline, CDR1 is MNHEY and CDR2 is SVGAGI. Deletions cut 2 bases from V and 6 bases from J, with 14 bases between. There are 14 residues in the CDR3. The CDR3 here is CASSYAGHIGEQYF. The DNA for the CDR3 is TGTGCCAGCAGTTACGCTGGGCACATCGGCGAGCAGTACTTC.

The rearrangement uses TRBV9 and TRBJ1-1; 9 bases agree with TRBD1. Germline V gives CDR1 SGDLS, CDR2 YYNGEE. This CDR3 is built from 16 residues. V lost 3 bases to trimming and J lost 1 base; unmatched junction nucleotides: 7. Here the CDR3 reads CASSAGQGRRNTEAFF. In DNA form, the CDR3 reads TGTGCCAGCAGCGCAGGACAGGGGAGAAGGAACACTGAAGCTTTCTTT. Looking up the rest from reference TRBV9 and TRBJ1-1 gives the full variable domain: DSGVTQTPKHLITATGQRVTLRCSPRSGDLSVYWYQQSLDQGLQFLIQYYNGEERAKGNILERFSAQQFPDLHSELNLSSLELGDSALYFCASSAGQGRRNTEAFFGQGTRLTVV.

CDR3 DNA: TGTGCCAGCAGTCTAGCGGTTCGGGACGAGCAGTACTTC. Protein sequence: CASSLAVRDEQYF. The V gene is TRBV6-6, the J gene TRBJ2-7; 7 nucleotides agree with TRBD2. V lost 5 bases to trimming and J lost 5 bases; unmatched junction nucleotides: 6. The germline gives CDR1 MNHNY, CDR2 SVGAGI (reference sequence). This CDR3 is 13 amino acids long.

V gene TRBV6-5 combines with J gene TRBJ1-5; D gene ambiguous. CDR1 and CDR2 from the germline V gene are MNHEY and SVGAGI. There are 15 residues in the CDR3. Trimming left V 6 bases short and J 0 bases short, with 12 bases between. The DNA for the CDR3 is TGTGCCAGCAGAAGCGGGGTTAATAGCAATCAGCCCCAGCATTTT. Amino acid sequence: CASRSGVNSNQPQHF.

The chain recombines TRBV7-2 with TRBJ1-4; TRBD1 matches 9 bases. Germline V gives CDR1 SGHTA, CDR2 FQGNSA. CDR3 length equals 15 residues. V lost 5 bases and J lost 5; bases outside the gene matches: 6. The CDR3 DNA follows: TGTGCCAGCAGCCTAGACAGGGGGGAAAATGAAAAACTGTTTTTT. Translated: CASSLDRGENEKLFF.

The rearrangement joins TRBV7-7 to TRBJ2-3, with 8 bases matching TRBD1. Germline loops: CDR1 SSHAT, CDR2 FNYEAQ (reference sequence). Trimming cost V 5 bases and J 4 bases; bases outside gene matches: 5. The CDR3 is made up of 14 amino acids. CDR3 residues: CASSQDRDSDTQYF. The CDR3 DNA follows: TGTGCCAGCAGCCAGGACAGGGACTCAGATACGCAGTATTTT. Filled out from reference TRBV7-7 and TRBJ2-3, the complete variable domain reads GAGVSQSPRYKVTKRGQDVTLRCDPISSHATLYWYQQALGQGPEFLTYFNYEAQPDKSGLPSDRFSAERPEGSISTLTIQRTEQRDSAMYRCASSQDRDSDTQYFGPGTRLTVL.

The chain's CDR3 is CASSRGIGFAGELFF. The CDR3 nucleotides read TGCGCCAGCAGCCGAGGGATAGGGTTCGCCGGGGAGCTGTTTTTT. This chain joins TRBV5-1 and TRBJ2-2; a possible D gene is TRBD2 (5 bases). The CDR3 runs to 15 residues. Trimming took off 4 bases at V and 6 bases at J, with 16 bases between the two ends. CDR1 is SGHRS, CDR2 YFSETQ, per germline.

The gene calls are TRBV5-5 and TRBJ2-1, with TRBD1 matching over 9 bases. CDR3 length: 16 residues. Looked up from germline, CDR1 is SGHKS and CDR2 is YYEKEE (reference sequence). The junction had 3 bases not matched to a gene; V was cut back by 2 bases and J by 0 bases. As DNA, the CDR3 is TGTGCCAGCAGCTTCACAGGGGGCATCTCCTACAATGAGCAGTTCTTC. This translates into CASSFTGGISYNEQFF.

V gene TRBV7-2 combines with J gene TRBJ1-1; D is possibly TRBD1 (6 bases). This CDR3 has 17 amino acids. Trimming took 5 bases from V and 1 from J, leaving 20 bases between them. Germline V gene data show CDR1 as SGHTA and CDR2 as FQGNSA. The CDR3 coding sequence is TGTGCCAGCAGCACTTGGGGGGGGGCATTACAGAACACTGAAGCTTTCTTT. This sequence encodes CASSTWGGALQNTEAFF.